A selection of T cell receptor beta chains follows, all from one sample in a study of blood T cell repertoires in COVID-19. Using immunoSEQ multiplex PCR, the repertoire was profiled, and TCRdb retains in-frame clones only, with some absent. Of about 310,000 clones in the sample, roughly 86% were seen once. Material: peripheral blood. These receptors were taken from a woman between 45 and 60 years old who had recovered from COVID-19. The CDR3 runs from the conserved cysteine through the conserved F or W. D genes are given only for firm matches. For some rows the clone size is stated as once, few or many, or as a class when expanded; others skip it.

CDR3 DNA	CDR3 protein	clone size	J gene	V gene	D gene
TGTGCCTGGAGTCGGGGAGAGGTCGGGGAGCTGTTTTTT	CAWSRGEVGELFF	.	TRBJ2-2	TRBV30	.
TGTGCCAGCTCACCACGTAGCGGGAATCGAAACACCGGGGAGCTGTTTTTT	CASSPRSGNRNTGELFF	.	TRBJ2-2	TRBV18	TRBD2
TGTGCCAGTAGTATTATGGGGGGGAATCAGCCCCAGCATTTT	CASSIMGGNQPQHF	.	TRBJ1-5	TRBV19	.
TGTGCCAGTAGTATTAAGACTTCCAACAATGAGCAGTTCTTC	CASSIKTSNNEQFF	.	TRBJ2-1	TRBV19	.
TGTGCCAGCAGCTTAGTTGGGACAGGGTACTACAATGAGCAGTTCTTC	CASSLVGTGYYNEQFF	.	TRBJ2-1	TRBV7-6	TRBD1
TGTGCCAGCAGCTTAGGTAGCAGGGCGAACACTGAAGCTTTCTTT	CASSLGSRANTEAFF	.	TRBJ1-1	TRBV7-8	.
TGTGCCAGCAGTTTGGGGGGGTTGGACACTGAAGCTTTCTTT	CASSLGGLDTEAFF	.	TRBJ1-1	TRBV28	.
TGCAGTGCTAGTTGGGACAATGCCTACGAGCAGTACTTC	CSASWDNAYEQYF	.	TRBJ2-7	TRBV20-1	.
TGTGCCAGTAGTATAGACTGGGCTCCCTTCGGCTACACCTTC	CASSIDWAPFGYTF	.	TRBJ1-2	TRBV19	.
TGTGCCAGCAGTTACCTAACAGGGGCCGAGGGTGAGCAGTTCTTC	CASSYLTGAEGEQFF	.	TRBJ2-1	TRBV6-5	TRBD1
TGTGCCAGTAGTAAAGGGGTAGCCTACAATGAGCAGTTCTTC	CASSKGVAYNEQFF	.	TRBJ2-1	TRBV19	.
TGTGCCAGCAGTTACGAGACAGGGGGCGCCCCCAATTCACCCCTCCACTTT	CASSYETGGAPNSPLHF	.	TRBJ1-6	TRBV28	TRBD1
TGTGCCAGCAGTTCTCAGCGGTACGAGCAGTACTTC	CASSSQRYEQYF	few	TRBJ2-7	TRBV6-5	.
TGTGCCAGCAGCTTAGAAACTGGAGACCAAGAGACCCAGTACTTC	CASSLETGDQETQYF	.	TRBJ2-5	TRBV11-2	.
TGTGCCAGCAACTACCTAGAGACCCAGTACTTC	CASNYLETQYF	.	TRBJ2-5	TRBV25-1	.
TGTGCCTGGAGTAAAGCATCGAACACTGAAGCTTTCTTT	CAWSKASNTEAFF	.	TRBJ1-1	TRBV30	.
TGTGCCAGCAGCTTAAAACTAGCGGGGGGGCGTTCCTACGAGCAGTACTTC	CASSLKLAGGRSYEQYF	.	TRBJ2-7	TRBV7-8	TRBD2
TGTGCGAGCGGCGGGTCTCCTTTGAACACCGGGGAGCTGTTTTTT	CASGGSPLNTGELFF	.	TRBJ2-2	TRBV2	.
TGTGCCATCAGTGATGACCGTTCGGGAGGGCCCCCCTACGAGCAGTACTTC	CAISDDRSGGPPYEQYF	.	TRBJ2-7	TRBV10-3	TRBD2
TGTGCCAGCAGCTTAAACCGGGACTCCTACGAGCAGTACTTC	CASSLNRDSYEQYF	.	TRBJ2-7	TRBV7-9	.
TGTGCCAGCAGTTACTCGAGGGCCCGTACCAATCAGCCCCAGCATTTT	CASSYSRARTNQPQHF	.	TRBJ1-5	TRBV6-2/TRBV6-3	.
TGTGCCAGCAGTGAAGTCCCGGGGGTTGGCACAGATACGCAGTATTTT	CASSEVPGVGTDTQYF	.	TRBJ2-3	TRBV2	.
TGCGCCAGCAGCGCGGGACGATCCGGGACTAGCGGGGACGGGCAGTATTTT	CASSAGRSGTSGDGQYF	.	TRBJ2-3	TRBV5-1	TRBD2
TGTGCCAGTAGTCTGGACCGGGACAGGGCAGACGAGCAGTACTTC	CASSLDRDRADEQYF	.	TRBJ2-7	TRBV19	TRBD1
TGTGCCAGCAGTTACTCGACACTAGCGCCTTACAATGAGCAGTTCTTC	CASSYSTLAPYNEQFF	.	TRBJ2-1	TRBV6-2/TRBV6-3	TRBD2
TGTGCCAGCAGATTCCGGGACAGGACCTATGGCTACACCTTC	CASRFRDRTYGYTF	once	TRBJ1-2	TRBV28	TRBD1
TGCGCCAGCAGCCAAGGGGCCAGGGAACCTGGAAACACCATATATTTT	CASSQGAREPGNTIYF	.	TRBJ1-3	TRBV4-3	.
TGTGCCAGCAGCCAAGATCCGGGGAATCGGGAAAAACTGTTTTTT	CASSQDPGNREKLFF	.	TRBJ1-4	TRBV3-1/TRBV3-2	.
TGTGCCAGCAGCCAAGATCTGAATTCACCCCTCCACTTT	CASSQDLNSPLHF	.	TRBJ1-6	TRBV3-1/TRBV3-2	.
TGTGCCACCAGTGATTCCAGGAGGACAGATACGCAGTATTTT	CATSDSRRTDTQYF	once	TRBJ2-3	TRBV24-1	.
TGTGCCAGCAGTTTATCTGGACAGGTTGCGTTCTTC	CASSLSGQVAFF	.	TRBJ2-1	TRBV28	TRBD1
TGCGCCAGCAGCCTTAGCGGGAGGATTAACACCGGGGAGCTGTTTTTT	CASSLSGRINTGELFF	.	TRBJ2-2	TRBV5-1	TRBD2
TGTGCCAGCTCACCATTGGCTGCTGGTGGCACAGATACGCAGTATTTT	CASSPLAAGGTDTQYF	.	TRBJ2-3	TRBV18	.
TGCGCCAGCAGTCGGAGGATGGGGGGGAATTGGAAGCCCCAGCATTTT	CASSRRMGGNWKPQHF	.	TRBJ1-5	TRBV10-1	.
TGTGCCAGCAGTGAGGGGGACAGGGTTATCTATGGCTACACCTTC	CASSEGDRVIYGYTF	.	TRBJ1-2	TRBV2	TRBD1
TGTGCCAGCTCACCAAGTGGGAGATCCTACAATGAGCAGTTCTTC	CASSPSGRSYNEQFF	.	TRBJ2-1	TRBV18	.
TGTGCCAGCAGCAACCGACTAGCGGGAGTTTTAAGCACAGATACGCAGTATTTT	CASSNRLAGVLSTDTQYF	.	TRBJ2-3	TRBV5-6	TRBD2
TGTGCCAGCAGCTGGAAGATGACTAGTCAAGAGACCCAGTACTTC	CASSWKMTSQETQYF	.	TRBJ2-5	TRBV5-4	.
TGTGCCAGCAGTTTACCGGGGTCGTTGAACACTGAAGCTTTCTTT	CASSLPGSLNTEAFF	.	TRBJ1-1	TRBV28	.
TGCGCCAGCAGCCGGACAGGGGAGTCGCCCCAGCATTTT	CASSRTGESPQHF	.	TRBJ1-5	TRBV5-1	TRBD1
TGCAGCGTTGAGGGGGGGGCGCGGAGCTATGGCTACACCTTC	CSVEGGARSYGYTF	.	TRBJ1-2	TRBV29-1	.
TGTGCCAGCAACGACAGGGCTCGAGATCAGCCCCAGCATTTT	CASNDRARDQPQHF	few	TRBJ1-5	TRBV6-5	TRBD1
TGTGCCAGCAGCCACGACGGAGGACCTAATTCACCCCTCCACTTT	CASSHDGGPNSPLHF	.	TRBJ1-6	TRBV6-1	.
TGTGCCAGTAGTATTGCGTGGGGACTAGCGGGAGTTTATGAGCAGTTCTTC	CASSIAWGLAGVYEQFF	.	TRBJ2-1	TRBV19	TRBD2
TGTGCCAGCAGCTCGGGACAGGGGGTCTATGGCTACACCTTC	CASSSGQGVYGYTF	few	TRBJ1-2	TRBV7-2	TRBD1
TGCGCCAGCAGACAAAGTGAGGGATCTAACTATGGCTACACCTTC	CASRQSEGSNYGYTF	.	TRBJ1-2	TRBV5-1	.
TGTGCCAGCAGTTACTCGATTGGCGGGACGACAGATACGCAGTATTTT	CASSYSIGGTTDTQYF	.	TRBJ2-3	TRBV6-6	.
TGTGCTAGTGGTTTGGCCGGGGGGACCCAGTACTTC	CASGLAGGTQYF	.	TRBJ2-5	TRBV12-5	.
TGTGCCTGGACCCCCGGGACAAATTTTGGGTATGGCTACACCTTC	CAWTPGTNFGYGYTF	.	TRBJ1-2	TRBV30	.
TGTGCCAGCTCACCACCCTCCGCGGGGGCCTCTGGAAACACCATATATTTT	CASSPPSAGASGNTIYF	once	TRBJ1-3	TRBV18	.
TGTGCCAGCAGTTTACTTCCACAGGGGGCTGAAGCTTTCTTT	CASSLLPQGAEAFF	.	TRBJ1-1	TRBV7-9	TRBD1
TGTGCCAGCAGCGTAGCTGCGGGAGTTGTCGATGAGCAGTTCTTC	CASSVAAGVVDEQFF	.	TRBJ2-1	TRBV9	TRBD2
TGCGCCAGCAGCTTGGGACAAACTTTTTCTAACTATGGCTACACCTTC	CASSLGQTFSNYGYTF	.	TRBJ1-2	TRBV5-1	.
TGTGCCAGCAGTGAAGGGACAGAGAATGAAAAACTGTTTTTT	CASSEGTENEKLFF	.	TRBJ1-4	TRBV2	.
TGTGCCAGCAGTTACGGGCAGGGGGGTCAGCCCCAGCATTTT	CASSYGQGGQPQHF	once	TRBJ1-5	TRBV6-6	TRBD1